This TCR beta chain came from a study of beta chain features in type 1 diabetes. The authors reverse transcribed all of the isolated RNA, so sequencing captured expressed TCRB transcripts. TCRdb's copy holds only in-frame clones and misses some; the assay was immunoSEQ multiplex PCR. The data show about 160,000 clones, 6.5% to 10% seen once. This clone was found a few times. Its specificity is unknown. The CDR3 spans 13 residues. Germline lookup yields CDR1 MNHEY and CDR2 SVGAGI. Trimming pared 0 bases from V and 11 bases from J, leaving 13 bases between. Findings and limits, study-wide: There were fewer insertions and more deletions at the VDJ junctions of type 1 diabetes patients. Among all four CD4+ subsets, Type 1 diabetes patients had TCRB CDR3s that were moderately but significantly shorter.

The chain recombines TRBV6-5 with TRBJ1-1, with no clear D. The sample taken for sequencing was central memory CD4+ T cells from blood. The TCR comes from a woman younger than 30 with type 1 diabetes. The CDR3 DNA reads TGTGCCAGCAGTTACTCTCTCGGGGAGCGGGCTTTCTTT. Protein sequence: CASSYSLGERAFF.